The T cell receptor (beta chain) described here comes from a study of T cell changes during pregnancy in multiple sclerosis. Trimming took 1 base from V and 4 from J; bases not matched to a gene: 6. Per germline, CDR1 LGHNA and CDR2 YSLEER. The CDR3 totals 15 residues. Clones were read by immunoSEQ multiplex PCR, and TCRdb kept only the in-frame ones, dropping some. This table has under 95,000 clones, roughly 91% appearing once. Sample: peripheral blood, taken after pregnancy. This chain links TRBV4-3 with TRBJ2-5; 7 bases are a match to TRBD2. The receptor comes from a female donor in good health, enrolled as a control in a pregnancy study. This CDR3 reads CASSQAGGIRETQYF. The DNA of the CDR3 is TGCGCCAGCAGCCAAGCGGGGGGAATAAGAGAGACCCAGTACTTC.